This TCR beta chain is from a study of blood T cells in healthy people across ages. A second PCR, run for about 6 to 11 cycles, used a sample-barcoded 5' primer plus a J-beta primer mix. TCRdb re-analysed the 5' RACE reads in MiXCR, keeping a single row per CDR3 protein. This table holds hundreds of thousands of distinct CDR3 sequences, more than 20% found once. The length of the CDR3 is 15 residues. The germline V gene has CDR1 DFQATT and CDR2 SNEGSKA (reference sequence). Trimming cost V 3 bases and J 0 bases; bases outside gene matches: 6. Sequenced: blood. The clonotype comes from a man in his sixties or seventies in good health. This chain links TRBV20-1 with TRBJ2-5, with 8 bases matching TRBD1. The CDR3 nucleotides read TGCAGTGCTAGCCGGGACAGGTTGTACCAAGAGACCCAGTACTTC. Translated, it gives CSASRDRLYQETQYF.